One and the same sample provided the 14 T cell receptor beta chains below, sequenced in a study of early T cells in non-severe SARS-CoV-2 infection. A single record per CDR3 protein comes from TCRdb applying MiXCR to the 5' RACE reads. In the table there are 55,000 to 85,000 distinct CDR3 sequences, 8% to 10% of which are singletons. The starting material was whole blood, obtained at baseline. These receptors were taken from an adult who was a healthcare worker with PCR-confirmed SARS-CoV-2 infection or an uninfected control (not recorded which).

In its sample, this clonotype is medium-sized. The chain links TRBV28 to TRBJ1-1; no clear D gene. The CDR3 is 12 amino acids. The germline V and J ends were trimmed by 3 bases and 7 bases, with 9 bases remaining between them. Germline values: CDR1 MDHEN, CDR2 SYDVKM. The CDR3 bases are TGTGCCAGCAGTTTTCAGCTTAATGAAGCTTTCTTT. Protein product: CASSFQLNEAFF.

This clonotype was recorded many times. This chain connects TRBV28 to TRBJ2-1; unclear D gene. Germline CDR1 and CDR2: MDHEN and SYDVKM. The CDR3 totals 14 residues. V lost 1 base and J lost 6, with 10 bases in between. The CDR3 bases are TGTGCCAGCAGTTTATCGCGGTTGAGCAATGAGCAGTTCTTC. It is translated as CASSLSRLSNEQFF.

The chain uses TRBV28 and TRBJ1-4; the D gene is possibly TRBD1 (5 bases). The CDR3 contains 15 residues. Deletions cut 6 bases from V and 5 bases from J, with 16 bases between. CDR1 is MDHEN and CDR2 is SYDVKM in the germline V gene. The CDR3 coding sequence is TGTGCCAGCAGCCGTACCGGGGCCTGGAATGAAAAACTGTTTTTT. Protein sequence: CASSRTGAWNEKLFF.

This clonotype was detected only a few times. The chain has TRBV6-1 and TRBJ2-2; tentatively, D is TRBD2 (5 bases). Germline assignment: CDR1 MNHNS and CDR2 SASEGT. There are 16 residues in the CDR3. V lost 5 bases and J lost 2, with 15 bases in between. The CDR3 spells CASSLRGIVNTGELFF. In nucleotides, the CDR3 is TGTGCCAGCAGTTTACGGGGTATTGTAAACACCGGGGAGCTGTTTTTT.

This clonotype was seen a handful of times. The rearrangement uses TRBV7-6 and TRBJ1-2; D is unclear. Germline V gives CDR1 SGHVS, CDR2 FNYEAQ. The CDR3 is 13 residues long. The V gene lost 3 bases and the J gene lost 8 bases, with 13 bases spanning the gap. The CDR3 loop is CASSFLEREGYTF. The DNA for the CDR3 is TGTGCCAGCAGCTTTTTAGAGCGAGAGGGCTACACCTTC.

The rearrangement links TRBV20-1 to TRBJ1-2; D is uncertain. The CDR3 is 15 residues long. Trimming cost V 1 base and J 5 bases, with 17 bases left between them. Germline V gene sequence: CDR1 DFQATT, CDR2 SNEGSKA (reference sequence). CDR3 residues: CSARGPVRSSYGYTF. For the CDR3, the DNA is TGCAGTGCTAGAGGACCGGTACGGAGTAGTTATGGCTACACCTTC.

This clonotype showed up many times. The rearrangement links TRBV13 to TRBJ1-1; no clear D gene. Germline assignment: CDR1 PRHDT and CDR2 FYEKMQ (reference sequence). This CDR3 comprises 13 residues. V lost 2 bases and J 0 bases, leaving 4 bases between the germline ends. In nucleotides, the CDR3 is TGTGCCAGCAGCTTACAAGTGAACACTGAAGCTTTCTTT. Translating it yields CASSLQVNTEAFF.

This clonotype has at least ten counts. CDR3 residues: CSVAEPNTGELFF. In DNA, the CDR3 is TGCAGCGTAGCGGAACCGAACACCGGGGAGCTGTTTTTT. J is TRBJ2-2 and V is TRBV20-1; possible D gene TRBD2, 6 bases. Germline values: CDR1 DFQATT, CDR2 SNEGSKA (reference sequence). The CDR3 is made up of 13 amino acids.

This clonotype was seen repeatedly, ten times or more. This chain links TRBV29-1 with TRBJ2-3; 8 bases are a match to TRBD2. Unmatched junction bases numbered 8, after V lost 0 bases and J lost 6 bases. Germline V gene sequence: CDR1 SQVTM, CDR2 ANQGSEA. This CDR3 has 15 residues. CDR3 sequence: CSVEDLTSGGDTQYF. CDR3 nucleotide sequence: TGCAGCGTTGAAGATCTAACTAGCGGAGGGGATACGCAGTATTTT.

Ten or more counts support this clonotype. The V and J genes are TRBV2 and TRBJ2-6; TRBD1 matches at 8 bases. Germline V lookup: CDR1 SNHLY, CDR2 FYNNEI. V shed 8 bases and J 2 bases; nucleotides not matched to a gene: 8. The CDR3 extends over 16 amino acids. The CDR3 spells CASQKETGAGANVLTF. The CDR3 nucleotides read TGTGCCAGCCAAAAAGAGACAGGGGCTGGGGCCAACGTCCTGACTTTC.

This clonotype was detected ten times or more. This chain links TRBV6-5 with TRBJ2-4; 9 bases are shared with TRBD1. CDR1 and CDR2 from the germline V gene are MNHEY and SVGAGI. Trimming removed 9 bases from V and 1 base from J; junction bases left unmatched: 16. The CDR3 is 18 residues long. CDR3 sequence reads: CASKRSGQGSLAKNIQYF. CDR3 nucleotides: TGTGCCAGTAAACGGTCGGGACAGGGATCTTTGGCCAAAAACATTCAGTACTTC.

This clonotype was seen a few times. The V and J genes are TRBV7-3 and TRBJ2-1, with 7 positions matching TRBD1. The ends lost 5 bases at V and 3 bases at J; junction bases unmatched: 10. Germline CDR1 and CDR2: SGHTA and FQGTGA. This CDR3 comprises 16 residues. The CDR3 loop reads CASSPTQQGNYNEQFF. In nucleotides, the CDR3 is TGTGCCAGCAGCCCGACTCAACAGGGGAACTACAATGAGCAGTTCTTC. The complete variable domain, with remaining parts taken from reference TRBV7-3 and TRBJ2-1, reads GAGVSQTPSNKVTEKGKYVELRCDPISGHTALYWYRQSLGQGPEFLIYFQGTGAADDSGLPNDRFFAVRPEGSVSTLKIQRTERGDSAVYLCASSPTQQGNYNEQFFGPGTRLTVL.

The V and J genes are TRBV7-2 and TRBJ1-2; 10 bases agree with TRBD1. Germline V gene lookup returns CDR1 SGHTA and CDR2 FQGNSA. CDR3 length equals 17 residues. Trimming removed 7 bases from V and 0 bases from J; junction bases left unmatched: 11. The CDR3 DNA reads TGTGCCAGCACCATTGATTCCGGACAGGGGGCTAACTATGGCTACACCTTC. It translates to CASTIDSGQGANYGYTF.

This clonotype was recorded many times. The CDR3 here is CASSQEWSIEAFF. CDR3 sequence (DNA): TGTGCCAGCAGCCAAGAATGGAGCATTGAAGCTTTCTTT. The chain couples TRBV14 to TRBJ1-1; D uncertain. This CDR3 comprises 13 residues. V was clipped by 0 bases and J by 7 bases, with 9 bases between them. The germline CDR1 and CDR2 sequences are SGHDN and FVKESK.